The sequence of this T cell receptor (beta chain) was determined in a study of T cells in Graves' hyperthyroidism and ophthalmopathy. This clonotype has a count of ten or more. Its antigen is currently unknown. Study outcomes and limitations: Most clonotypes that expanded in the thyroid above 0.001 also showed up in blood. Before onset, ophthalmopathy was predicted by the model a median about 6.2 months earlier.

RNA transcripts yielded amplified TCR beta CDR3 regions. HTBI primers were used for first-round RT-PCR of the TCR CDR3. Using its own MiXCR run on the multiplex PCR reads, TCRdb lists one record per CDR3 protein. Counted here are more than 300,000 distinct CDR3 sequences, 11% to 15% occurring once; the ten biggest clones make up around 24%. The CDR3 totals 16 residues. The germline gives CDR1 DFQATT, CDR2 SNEGSKA (reference sequence). Trimming at V came to 6 bases and at J to 5 bases, leaving 13 bases not matched to a gene. Diagnosing involved the use of clinical symptoms, serum thyroxine and TRAb, thyroid ultrasound and orbital computed tomography.

The sequenced sample consisted of blood. V is TRBV20-1 and J is TRBJ2-5; the match to TRBD2 covers 12 bases. The TCR sequence derives from a woman between 25 and 40 years old with Graves' hyperthyroidism. The CDR3 DNA reads as TGCAGTGCCACACAACCTAGCGGGAGGGCTGGGGAGACCCAGTACTTC. Translation gives CSATQPSGRAGETQYF.